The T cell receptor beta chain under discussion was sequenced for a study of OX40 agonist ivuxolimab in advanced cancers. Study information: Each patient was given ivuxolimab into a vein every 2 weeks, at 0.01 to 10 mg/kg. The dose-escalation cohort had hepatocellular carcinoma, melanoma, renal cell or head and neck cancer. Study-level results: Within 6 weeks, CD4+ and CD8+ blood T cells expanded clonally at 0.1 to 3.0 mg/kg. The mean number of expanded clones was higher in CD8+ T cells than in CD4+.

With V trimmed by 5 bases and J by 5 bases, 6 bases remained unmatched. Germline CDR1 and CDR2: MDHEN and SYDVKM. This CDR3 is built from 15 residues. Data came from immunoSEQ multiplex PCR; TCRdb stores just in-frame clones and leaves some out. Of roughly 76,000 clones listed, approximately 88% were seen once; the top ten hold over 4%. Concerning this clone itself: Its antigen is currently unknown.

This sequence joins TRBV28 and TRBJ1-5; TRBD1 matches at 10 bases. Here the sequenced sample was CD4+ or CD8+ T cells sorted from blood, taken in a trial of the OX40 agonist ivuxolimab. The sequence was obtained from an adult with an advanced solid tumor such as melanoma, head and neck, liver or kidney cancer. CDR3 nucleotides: TGTGCCAGCAGTGCCGGGACAGGGGAGGATCAGCCCCAGCATTTT. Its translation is CASSAGTGEDQPQHF.